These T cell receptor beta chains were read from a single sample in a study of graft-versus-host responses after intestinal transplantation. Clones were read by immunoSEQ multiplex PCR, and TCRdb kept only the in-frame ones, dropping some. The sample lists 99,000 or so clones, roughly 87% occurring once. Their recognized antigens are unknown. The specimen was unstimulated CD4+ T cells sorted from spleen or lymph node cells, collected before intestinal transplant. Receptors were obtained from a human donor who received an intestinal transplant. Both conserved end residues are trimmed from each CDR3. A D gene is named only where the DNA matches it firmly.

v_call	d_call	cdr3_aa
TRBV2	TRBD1	ASMRDSQETQY
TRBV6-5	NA	ASSSHYEQY
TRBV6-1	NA	ASFGGVSSYEQY
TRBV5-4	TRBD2	ASSLRVAGGLDTQY
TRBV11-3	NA	ASSFSWELF
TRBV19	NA	ASSRTPGGTDTQY
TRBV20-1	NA	SGVRATEAF
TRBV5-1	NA	ASSLDNRERANYGYT
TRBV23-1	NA	ASSSKFSGDSNQPQH
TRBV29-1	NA	SVLGARHASQETQY
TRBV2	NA	ASSGTASSYNSPLH
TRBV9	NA	ASSVTSNEQF
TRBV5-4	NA	ASSPGSPSPGNTIY
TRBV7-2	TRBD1	ASSSQLGDRGVHEQY
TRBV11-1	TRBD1	ASSSGTGSGELF
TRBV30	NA	AWSVQGYYGYT
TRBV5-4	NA	ASSLRTRDTGELF
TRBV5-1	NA	ASSLGLNTGELF
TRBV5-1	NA	ASSLVGGGEFDGYT
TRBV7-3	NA	ASSSGGWTDTQY
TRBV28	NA	ASSLQGYGYT
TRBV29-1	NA	SGGADSEKLF
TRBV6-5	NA	ASSDGRNSNQPQH
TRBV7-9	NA	ASSSLLGGIGNTIY
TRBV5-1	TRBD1	ASSWRGQGFSEQY
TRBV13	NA	ASSFQGGNTIY
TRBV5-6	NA	ASSPGLPTTGELF